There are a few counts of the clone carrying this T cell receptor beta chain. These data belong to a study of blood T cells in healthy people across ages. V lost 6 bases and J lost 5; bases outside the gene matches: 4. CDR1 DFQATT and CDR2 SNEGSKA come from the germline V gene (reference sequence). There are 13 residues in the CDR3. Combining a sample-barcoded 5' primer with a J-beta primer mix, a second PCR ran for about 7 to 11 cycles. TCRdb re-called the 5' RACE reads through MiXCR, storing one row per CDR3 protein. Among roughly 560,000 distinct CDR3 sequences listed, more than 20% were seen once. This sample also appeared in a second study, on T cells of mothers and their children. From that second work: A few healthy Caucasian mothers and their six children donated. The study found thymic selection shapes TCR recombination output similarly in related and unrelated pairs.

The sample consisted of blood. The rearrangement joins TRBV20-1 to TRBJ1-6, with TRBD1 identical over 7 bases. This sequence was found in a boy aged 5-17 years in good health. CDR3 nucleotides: TGCAGTGCGCAGGGGGACGATAATTCACCCCTCCACTTT. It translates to CSAQGDDNSPLHF.